This passage covers 17 T cell receptor beta chains from one sample sequenced in a study of CD8+CD57+ T cells in acquired aplastic anemia. The template for TCR beta VDJ and CDR3 sequence profiling was genomic DNA. MiXCR, applied by TCRdb to the reads, yields one record per CDR3 protein. Here the sample spans around 290,000 distinct CDR3 sequences, 56% being singletons. Before being chosen for sequencing, patients had shown CD8+CD57+ cell expansion by flow cytometry. The sample consisted of sorted CD4+, CD8+, or CD8+CD57+ T cells (not recorded which) from PBMCs. All receptors come from a human donor with aplastic anemia.

J is TRBJ2-1 and V is TRBV7-3, with 8 positions matching TRBD2. The CDR3 contains 15 residues. Trimming cost V 5 bases and J 5 bases; bases outside gene matches: 8. Germline assignment: CDR1 SGHTA and CDR2 FQGTGA. CDR3 sequence: CASSTHSGEHNEQFF. The CDR3 bases are TGTGCCAGCAGCACCCATAGCGGGGAGCACAATGAGCAGTTCTTC.

This clonotype has a handful of counts. The chain links TRBV7-9 to TRBJ1-6, with D unresolved. The CDR3 extends over 15 amino acids. CDR1 is SEHNR and CDR2 is FQNEAQ in the germline V gene (reference sequence). V lost 5 bases to trimming and J lost 10 bases, with 18 bases between them. The CDR3, as DNA: TGTGCCAGCAGCCCCGAAGACATCATAGGATCACCCCTCCACTTT. This gives the protein CASSPEDIIGSPLHF.

Ten or more counts support this clonotype. V usage is TRBV25-1 and J usage is TRBJ2-3; 16 bases fit TRBD2. Germline-derived CDR1 and CDR2 are MGHDK and SYGVNS. The CDR3 has 20 amino acids. The ends lost 2 bases at V and 1 base at J; junction bases unmatched: 9. CDR3: CASSEVRGLAGGWRTDTQYF. CDR3 DNA sequence: TGTGCCAGCAGTGAAGTGAGGGGACTAGCGGGAGGGTGGCGCACAGATACGCAGTATTTT.

This clonotype was seen ten or more times. The CDR3 reads CSATGDQIGYTF. CDR3 sequence (DNA): TGCAGTGCTACAGGCGACCAGATCGGCTACACCTTC. This chain uses TRBV20-1 with TRBJ1-2; D unresolved. Germline values: CDR1 DFQATT, CDR2 SNEGSKA (reference sequence). V was trimmed by 4 bases and J by 8 bases, leaving 14 bases between them. The CDR3 covers 12 residues.

V and J are TRBV2 and TRBJ2-7; TRBD2 matches 11 bases. The CDR3 length is 15 residues. V trimming: 3 bases; J trimming: 2 bases; junction bases outside the gene matches: 3. Germline CDR1 and CDR2: SNHLY and FYNNEI. The CDR3 loop reads CASSDTSGGTYEQYF. In nucleotides, the CDR3 is TGTGCCAGCAGTGATACTAGCGGGGGAACCTACGAGCAGTACTTC.

The rearrangement uses TRBV29-1 and TRBJ2-5, with TRBD1 matching over 9 bases. The CDR3 is 15 amino acids. Germline CDR1 SQVTM, CDR2 ANQGSEA. V dropped 2 bases and J dropped 4; count of bases not matched to a gene: 8. The CDR3 DNA reads as TGCAGCGTTGAATTGACAGGGGGATTGGGAGAGACCCAGTACTTC. Amino acids: CSVELTGGLGETQYF.

This clonotype was seen a handful of times. A much larger clonotype is one base distant, so this may be a read error. CDR3 sequence (DNA): TGCGCCAGCAGCCAAGGCCCCCCAGGGACGGGCACAGATACGCAGTATTTT. Amino acid sequence: CASSQGPPGTGTDTQYF. The chain couples TRBV7-8 to TRBJ2-3; the D gene could be TRBD1 or TRBD2 (5 bases each). The germline V gene encodes CDR1 SGHVS and CDR2 FQNEAQ. The CDR3 consists of 17 residues.

This clonotype was observed many times. The V gene is TRBV29-1, the J gene TRBJ1-2; no definite D call. V was trimmed by 0 bases and J by 6 bases, leaving 8 bases between them. Germline V gene lookup returns CDR1 SQVTM and CDR2 ANQGSEA. This CDR3 has 12 amino acids. The CDR3 sequence: CSVEDRRDGYTF. Here the CDR3 DNA reads TGCAGCGTTGAAGATCGGAGGGATGGCTACACCTTC.

Note on this clonotype: At one end the junction does not follow the germline gene, possibly because of a read error. The chain couples TRBV3-1 to TRBJ2-7; 7 positions match TRBD2. The germline V gene has CDR1 LGHDT and CDR2 YNNKEL (reference sequence). The CDR3 is 14 residues long. CDR3 sequence reads: CASSQAGLTDEQYF. DNA of the CDR3: TGTGCCAGCAGTCAAGCGGGACTAACGGACGAGCAGTACTTC.

The chain recombines TRBV5-1 with TRBJ1-3; D call uncertain. With 0 bases removed from V and 0 bases from J, the gap between germline ends came to 10 bases. The CDR3 loop spans 16 amino acids. Germline CDR1 SGHRS, CDR2 YFSETQ. CDR3 amino acids: CASSLVGGSSGNTIYF. As DNA, the CDR3 is TGCGCCAGCAGCTTGGTCGGCGGGAGCTCTGGAAACACCATATATTTT.

This clonotype was found many times. The CDR3 region is CASSRISTSGDNQETQYF. The CDR3 bases are TGTGCCAGCAGCCGGATATCGACTAGCGGGGACAACCAAGAGACCCAGTACTTC. The gene calls are TRBV7-3 and TRBJ2-5, with 11 bases fitting TRBD2. The CDR3 spans 18 residues. Per germline, CDR1 SGHTA and CDR2 FQGTGA. Germline trimming cut 5 bases from V and 0 bases from J; bases unmatched to any gene: 11.

J is TRBJ1-2 and V is TRBV7-9; a weak D match, TRBD1 (6 bases). Trimming pared 0 bases from V and 8 bases from J, leaving 13 bases between. The germline V gene encodes CDR1 SEHNR and CDR2 FQNEAQ (reference sequence). CDR3 size: 14 residues. The chain's CDR3 is CASSLARGGEGYTF. The CDR3 bases are TGTGCCAGCAGCTTAGCAAGAGGGGGTGAGGGCTACACCTTC.

The rearrangement links TRBV19 to TRBJ2-7; D gene uncertain. CDR1 LNHDA and CDR2 SQIVND come from the germline V gene (reference sequence). The CDR3 runs 15 residues. V was cut by 3 bases and J by 9 bases, with 21 bases left in between. In nucleotides, the CDR3 is TGTGCCAGTAGTATTTTGCGGACGGATGGGCTAAGGCAGTACTTC. Translated, it gives CASSILRTDGLRQYF.

This clonotype was seen a handful of times. This chain joins TRBV30 and TRBJ2-2, with 9 positions matching TRBD1. V was pared by 2 bases and J by 6 bases, with 7 bases of the junction left unmatched. This CDR3 has 15 amino acids. Germline CDR1 GTSNPN, CDR2 SVGIG (reference sequence). CDR3: CAWSKGTGPPGELFF. In nucleotides, the CDR3 is TGTGCCTGGAGTAAAGGGACAGGGCCACCCGGGGAGCTGTTTTTT.

This clonotype appeared a single time. V gene TRBV7-9 combines with J gene TRBJ1-5; no firm D call. CDR3 length: 13 amino acids. Looked up from germline, CDR1 is SEHNR and CDR2 is FQNEAQ (reference sequence). V lost 1 base and J lost 7, with 8 bases in between. The CDR3 is CASSLVAEQPQHF. CDR3 in DNA: TGTGCCAGCAGCTTAGTCGCAGAGCAGCCCCAGCATTTT.

This chain's CDR3 is CASSLSQGINEQFF. The CDR3 DNA reads as TGCGCCAGCAGCTTGTCACAGGGGATCAATGAGCAGTTCTTC. The V gene is TRBV5-1, the J gene TRBJ2-1, with 7 positions matching TRBD1. Germline assignment: CDR1 SGHRS and CDR2 YFSETQ. This CDR3 spans 14 amino acids. The V segment lost 1 base and the J segment 6 bases; nucleotides outside the gene matches: 4. Drawing the rest from reference TRBV5-1 and TRBJ2-1, the complete variable domain is KAGVTQTPRYLIKTRGQQVTLSCSPISGHRSVSWYQQTPGQGLQFLFEYFSETQRNKGNFPGRFSGRQFSNSRSEMNVSTLELGDSALYLCASSLSQGINEQFFGPGTRLTVL.

This sequence joins TRBV24-1 and TRBJ2-1; 13 nucleotides match TRBD2. The CDR3 consists of 16 residues. Germline CDR1 reads KGHDR; CDR2 reads SFDVKD. V was clipped by 4 bases and J by 8 bases; unmatched bases: 7. The CDR3 loop reads CATSDRTSGRGDEQFF. The CDR3 nucleotides are TGTGCCACCAGTGACCGAACTAGCGGGAGGGGGGATGAGCAGTTCTTC.